The 24 T cell receptor beta chains in this list originate from one sample, sequenced in a study of blood T cell repertoires in COVID-19. Clones were sequenced by immunoSEQ multiplex PCR, and TCRdb holds only the in-frame ones, with some missing. The profile covers fewer than 250,000 clones, with around 88% appearing a single time and 5.5% to 6.5% taken by the ten largest. The sequenced material came from peripheral blood. All receptors derive from an elderly woman with COVID-19, enrolled during active disease.

The chain uses TRBV9 and TRBJ2-1, with D tentatively TRBD1 (6 bases). This CDR3 contains 12 residues. Trimming left V 7 bases short and J 4 bases short, with 9 bases between. Germline loops: CDR1 SGDLS, CDR2 YYNGEE. CDR3 nucleotides: TGTGCCAGCCAGGGGTATTACAATGAGCAGTTCTTC. Its protein is CASQGYYNEQFF.

The gene calls are TRBV7-2 and TRBJ1-5; D call uncertain. CDR1 SGHTA and CDR2 FQGNSA come from the germline V gene. The CDR3 is 13 amino acids. With 1 base removed from V and 5 bases from J, the gap between germline ends came to 6 bases. The CDR3 reads CASSLDSYQPQHF. The DNA for the CDR3 is TGTGCCAGCAGCTTAGACAGCTATCAGCCCCAGCATTTT.

The genes are TRBV12-3 or TRBV12-4 and TRBJ1-2; D is unclear. This CDR3 has 12 amino acids. Between the trimmed V and J ends, which lost 7 bases and 3 bases, there was a span of 9 bases. The chain's CDR3 is CASTLEYYGYTF. For the CDR3, the DNA is TGTGCCAGCACTCTAGAGTACTATGGCTACACCTTC.

This chain connects TRBV24-1 to TRBJ2-2; possible D gene TRBD1, 5 bases. Germline CDR1 reads KGHDR; CDR2 reads SFDVKD. The CDR3 length is 16 residues. The V end lost 4 bases, the J end lost 2 bases, and 13 bases lay between the germline ends. The CDR3 region is CATSDTSTVNTGELFF. The CDR3 DNA sequence: TGTGCCACCAGTGACACCTCGACAGTTAACACCGGGGAGCTGTTTTTT.

The V and J genes are TRBV20-1 and TRBJ2-4; weak D call: TRBD2 (5 bases). The CDR3 is 11 amino acids. Germline V gene data show CDR1 as DFQATT and CDR2 as SNEGSKA (reference sequence). Between the trimmed V and J ends, which lost 7 bases and 6 bases, there was a span of 10 bases. Here the CDR3 reads CSERAGNIQYF. The CDR3, as DNA: TGCAGTGAAAGGGCGGGAAACATTCAGTACTTC.

The rearrangement uses TRBV28 and TRBJ2-1, with 9 bases fitting TRBD2. CDR3 length: 15 residues. After removal of 6 bases from V and 4 bases from J, the junction contained 7 bases not matched to a gene. Germline CDR1 MDHEN, CDR2 SYDVKM. Here the CDR3 DNA reads TGTGCCAGCAGCCTACTAGCGGGTGTGTACAATGAGCAGTTCTTC. Translated: CASSLLAGVYNEQFF.

The chain joins TRBV28 to TRBJ1-5; TRBD1 is a possible D gene (5 bases). Germline V gene sequence: CDR1 MDHEN, CDR2 SYDVKM. This CDR3 contains 15 residues. The V gene lost 5 bases and the J gene lost 2 bases, with 13 bases spanning the gap. Here the CDR3 reads CASSQPGLRNQPQHF. In nucleotides, the CDR3 is TGTGCCAGCAGTCAGCCGGGACTGCGCAATCAGCCCCAGCATTTT. Filled out from reference TRBV28 and TRBJ1-5, the complete variable domain reads DVKVTQSSRYLVKRTGEKVFLECVQDMDHENMFWYRQDPGLGLRLIYFSYDVKMKEKGDIPEGYSVSREKKERFSLILESASTNQTSMYLCASSQPGLRNQPQHFGDGTRLSIL.

In the case of this clone: Other DNA variants within this sample encode the same CDR3. V usage is TRBV29-1 and J usage is TRBJ1-5; D gene ambiguous. In germline, CDR1 is SQVTM, CDR2 ANQGSEA. CDR3 length: 14 residues. Between the trimmed V and J ends, which lost 0 bases and 0 bases, there was a span of 6 bases. As DNA, the CDR3 is TGCAGCGTTGAAGATCCAGATAGCAATCAGCCCCAGCATTTT. This sequence encodes CSVEDPDSNQPQHF.

The chain recombines TRBV11-2 with TRBJ1-1; 7 nucleotides match TRBD1. Germline CDR1 SGHAT, CDR2 FQNNGV. V lost 5 bases to trimming and J lost 5 bases; unmatched junction nucleotides: 8. This CDR3 is built from 14 residues. The CDR3 loop reads CASSLTPTGTEAFF. CDR3 in DNA: TGTGCCAGCAGCCTCACCCCGACAGGGACTGAAGCTTTCTTT.

A single count supports this clone. This chain joins TRBV7-2 and TRBJ2-3, with D possibly matching TRBD2 (7 bases). The CDR3 totals 15 residues. Trimming removed 2 bases from V and 6 bases from J, with 15 bases in between. The V gene's germline CDR1 is SGHTA and CDR2 FQGNSA. Here the CDR3 DNA reads TGTGCCAGCAGCTTACGAGGCGGGGGCGAGGATACGCAGTATTTT. This sequence encodes CASSLRGGGEDTQYF.

V and J are TRBV29-1 and TRBJ1-2; D is undetermined. The CDR3 loop spans 11 amino acids. The V gene's germline CDR1 is SQVTM and CDR2 ANQGSEA. V lost 6 bases and J lost 8, with 13 bases in between. The CDR3 DNA follows: TGCAGCGTCCTACGGGAGAGGGGCTACACCTTC. Amino acid sequence: CSVLRERGYTF. The full variable domain, its missing parts supplied by reference TRBV29-1 and TRBJ1-2, is SAVISQKPSRDICQRGTSLTIQCQVDSQVTMMFWYRQQPGQSLTLIATANQGSEATYESGFVIDKFPISRPNLTFSTLTVSNMSPEDSSIYLCSVLRERGYTFGSGTRLTVV.

The chain links TRBV7-3 to TRBJ2-2; 9 bases align to TRBD1. CDR1 and CDR2 (germline): SGHTA, FQGTGA. This CDR3 region has 15 residues. Trimming cost V 2 bases and J 6 bases; bases outside gene matches: 4. As DNA, the CDR3 is TGTGCCAGCAGCTTAGCCGGGACAGGGTCCGGGGAGCTGTTTTTT. This gives the protein CASSLAGTGSGELFF.

This chain uses TRBV19 with TRBJ1-2, with D tentatively TRBD1 (5 bases). Germline V CDR1 and CDR2: LNHDA, SQIVND (reference sequence). The CDR3 sequence is 17 residues long. The V end lost 1 base, the J end lost 7 bases, and 22 bases lay between the germline ends. This CDR3 reads CASSIVRRAGGYGGYTF. In DNA, the CDR3 is TGTGCCAGTAGTATAGTGCGGCGTGCGGGGGGGTATGGTGGCTACACCTTC.

The chain carries TRBV28 and TRBJ1-5; D possibly corresponds to TRBD1 (6 bases). Trimming stripped 6 bases from V and 1 base from J, with 16 bases between. This CDR3 is 16 amino acids long. The V gene's germline CDR1 is MDHEN and CDR2 SYDVKM. CDR3 in DNA: TGTGCCAGCAGCAGAGGGGGGGTGATAAGCAATCAGCCCCAGCATTTT. This translates into CASSRGGVISNQPQHF.

This chain links TRBV5-1 with TRBJ1-6; unclear D gene. V was pared by 1 base and J by 9 bases, with 11 bases between. The germline gives CDR1 SGHRS, CDR2 YFSETQ. The CDR3 is 14 amino acids. The CDR3 sequence: CASSLRSLGSPLHF. In DNA form, the CDR3 reads TGCGCCAGCAGCTTGAGGAGTTTAGGTTCACCCCTCCACTTT.

The V call is TRBV6-5, the J call TRBJ1-6, with 9 bases fitting TRBD1. V was clipped by 6 bases and J by 8 bases; unmatched bases: 5. The CDR3 consists of 14 residues. Looked up from germline, CDR1 is MNHEY and CDR2 is SVGAGI. The CDR3 sequence: CASRGQGTDSPLHF. The CDR3 DNA reads TGTGCCAGCAGGGGACAGGGCACGGATTCACCCCTCCACTTT.

This sequence joins TRBV7-6 and TRBJ1-4; 8 positions agree with TRBD1. CDR1 is SGHVS and CDR2 is FNYEAQ in the germline V gene. The J segment lost 6 bases and the V segment lost 4 bases, leaving 7 bases of the junction unmatched. There are 15 residues in the CDR3. The CDR3 loop reads CASSSRTGSDEKLFF. The CDR3 DNA follows: TGTGCCAGCAGCTCAAGGACAGGGTCGGATGAAAAACTGTTTTTT.

V is TRBV12-3 or TRBV12-4 and J is TRBJ1-4; weak D call: TRBD1 (5 bases). The CDR3 extends over 12 amino acids. Deletions cut 1 base from V and 11 bases from J, with 8 bases between. The CDR3 spells CASSLVAGKLFF. Written as DNA, the CDR3 is TGTGCCAGCAGTTTAGTGGCAGGGAAACTGTTTTTT.

The count of this clone is one. The chain links TRBV27 to TRBJ1-2; D is possibly TRBD1 (6 bases). CDR1 MNHEY and CDR2 SMNVEV come from the germline V gene (reference sequence). Trimming cost V 7 bases and J 8 bases, with 20 bases left between them. The CDR3 consists of 14 residues. Here the CDR3 reads CASTPGRGLGGYTF. The CDR3 DNA sequence: TGTGCCAGCACCCCGGGCAGGGGCCTAGGGGGCTACACCTTC.

J is TRBJ1-3 and V is TRBV7-8; D possibly corresponds to TRBD1 (6 bases). This CDR3 contains 17 residues. Germline CDR1 is SGHVS and CDR2 is FQNEAQ. Trimming left V 0 bases short and J 3 bases short, with 15 bases between. CDR3 protein: CASSLALRGQYGNTIYF. In nucleotides, the CDR3 is TGTGCCAGCAGCTTAGCGCTCCGAGGACAGTATGGAAACACCATATATTTT.

This clone was picked up one time. The rearrangement uses TRBV3-1 (or the pseudogene TRBV3-2) and TRBJ1-3; D is perhaps TRBD1 (6 bases). The V and J ends lost 4 bases and 0 bases respectively, with 10 bases between them. The CDR3 extends over 15 amino acids. Germline V gene lookup returns CDR1 LGHDT and CDR2 YNNKEL (reference sequence). CDR3 DNA sequence: TGTGCCAGCAGCCCGGACAGAGTCTCTGGAAACACCATATATTTT. This encodes CASSPDRVSGNTIYF.

The genes are TRBV6-5 and TRBJ2-7, with 7 nucleotides matching TRBD1. Looked up from germline, CDR1 is MNHEY and CDR2 is SVGAGI. This CDR3 spans 14 amino acids. V shed 6 bases, J shed 1 base, and the junction held 6 bases outside the gene matches. CDR3 loop: CASRKQGTSYEQYF. Written as DNA, the CDR3 is TGTGCCAGCAGAAAACAGGGGACATCCTACGAGCAGTACTTC.

This clone has a single count. The genes are TRBV3-1 (or the pseudogene TRBV3-2) and TRBJ2-2, with 10 nucleotides matching TRBD1. The length of the CDR3 is 15 residues. V shed 4 bases and J 7 bases; nucleotides not matched to a gene: 6. Germline CDR1 reads LGHDT; CDR2 reads YNNKEL (reference sequence). CDR3 region: CASSPRQGAGGELFF. DNA of the CDR3: TGTGCCAGCAGCCCTAGACAGGGGGCAGGCGGGGAGCTGTTTTTT.

The chain has TRBV18 and TRBJ1-3; D perhaps matches TRBD1 (5 bases). V was pared by 3 bases and J by 2 bases, with 14 bases between. The CDR3 totals 16 residues. Germline V gene sequence: CDR1 KGHSH, CDR2 LQKENI. CDR3: CASSPQEQGTGNTIYF. The CDR3 bases are TGTGCCAGCTCACCTCAGGAGCAGGGCACTGGAAACACCATATATTTT.